A selection of T cell receptor beta chains follows, all from one sample in a study of cytomegalovirus exposure and HLA in healthy donors. The data were produced by immunoSEQ multiplex PCR, yet TCRdb's version contains in-frame clones alone and is incomplete. The sample yields roughly 150,000 clones, approximately 78% seen once. Source material: PBMCs. The receptors were gathered from a woman in her thirties or forties in good health and CMV-seropositive. Both conserved end residues are part of each CDR3. Fields, in order: clone size, V gene, J gene, D gene, CDR3 DNA, CDR3 protein. The D gene is left open where the match is weak. Where a row states a size, it is once, few, many or the class of an expanded clone; other rows omit it.

>.|TRBV5-6|TRBJ1-2|.
TGTGCCAGCAGCCCTCGGGAAAACTATGGCTACACCTTC
CASSPRENYGYTF
>.|TRBV30|TRBJ1-2|.
TGTGCCTGGAGTTACGTGAGTGGCTACACCTTC
CAWSYVSGYTF
>.|TRBV6-6|TRBJ1-1|TRBD1
TGTGCCAGCAGTTTTCCCGGGACAGGGTTTCGAGCTTTCTTT
CASSFPGTGFRAFF
>.|TRBV5-1|TRBJ2-3|TRBD2
TGCGCCAGCAGCTTGCTGGCGGGAGGGAGCACAGATACGCAGTATTTT
CASSLLAGGSTDTQYF
>.|TRBV19|TRBJ2-4|TRBD1
TGTGCCAGTAGTAAAAGGGGGCCCCTAGCCAAAAACATTCAGTACTTC
CASSKRGPLAKNIQYF
>once|TRBV28|TRBJ2-3|.
TGTGCCTGTTCCGGGGATAGCACAGATACGCAGTATTTT
CACSGDSTDTQYF
>.|TRBV7-9|TRBJ2-7|.
TGTGCCAGCAGCTTCGCGGCAGGGACCTACGAGCAGTACTTC
CASSFAAGTYEQYF
>.|TRBV10-1|TRBJ2-3|TRBD1
TGCGCCAGCAGTGGGACAGGGCCCGGTACGCAGTATTTT
CASSGTGPGTQYF
>.|TRBV14|TRBJ2-7|.
TGTGCCAGCAGCCGGAATACAGGGTACGAGCAGTACTTC
CASSRNTGYEQYF
>.|TRBV5-6|TRBJ2-3|.
TGTGCCAGCAGGGGAGTGGCTGGCACAGATACGCAGTATTTT
CASRGVAGTDTQYF
>.|TRBV16|TRBJ2-1|.
TGTGCCAGCAGCCAAGGTTACAGGGACAATGAGCAGTTCTTC
CASSQGYRDNEQFF
>.|TRBV27|TRBJ2-1|TRBD2
TGTGCCAGCAGTACCCGACAGGTTCGACTAGCGGGGGGCTACAATGAGCAGTTCTTC
CASSTRQVRLAGGYNEQFF
>.|TRBV5-6|TRBJ2-3|TRBD1
TGTGCCAGCAGCTTGGTTCCCAGGGGGCTTGGGGATACGCAGTATTTT
CASSLVPRGLGDTQYF
>.|TRBV7-9|TRBJ2-7|TRBD1
TGTGCCAGCAGTCCCGGGACAGGGACACGCGAGCAGTACTTC
CASSPGTGTREQYF
>.|TRBV4-1|TRBJ1-2|.
TGCGCCAGCGGCCAAGTCCAGGGGAAGGGAGGCTACACCTTC
CASGQVQGKGGYTF
>.|TRBV7-2|TRBJ1-3|.
TGTGCCAGCAGCTTTGCCTCAGGGGCCTTCTCTGGAAACACCATATATTTT
CASSFASGAFSGNTIYF
>.|TRBV27|TRBJ1-1|.
TGTGCCAGCAGTTTAGATGGGAGGGAAGCTTTCTTT
CASSLDGREAFF
>.|TRBV6-1|TRBJ1-1|TRBD1
TGTGCCAGCAGTCGCCGGACAGGGGACATCACTGAAGCTTTCTTT
CASSRRTGDITEAFF
>.|TRBV29-1|TRBJ2-5|.
TGCAGCGTTGGGGAGGAAGAGACCCAGTACTTC
CSVGEEETQYF
>few|TRBV7-2|TRBJ2-7|TRBD1
TGTGCCAGCTCTCCCAGATCCCGGGACAGACCCTACGAGCAGTACTTC
CASSPRSRDRPYEQYF
>.|TRBV2|TRBJ2-5|TRBD1
TGTGCCAGCAGTGGTCCGGGACAGGGTTCGGAGACCCAGTACTTC
CASSGPGQGSETQYF
>few|TRBV7-8|TRBJ2-7|TRBD1
TGTGCCAGCAGCCTGGGACAGGGAGATTACGAGCAGTACTTC
CASSLGQGDYEQYF
>.|TRBV5-1|TRBJ1-1|TRBD1
TGCGCCAGCAGCTCTGAGGGGGCCGGGACTGAAGCTTTCTTT
CASSSEGAGTEAFF
>.|TRBV10-3|TRBJ2-3|.
TGTGCCATCAGTGGAGGGATCATTAGCACAGATACGCAGTATTTT
CAISGGIISTDTQYF
>.|TRBV6-5|TRBJ1-2|.
TGTGCCAGCAGATTGAACAGGCTGATGAGAGGCTACACCTTC
CASRLNRLMRGYTF
>once|TRBV18|TRBJ2-1|TRBD1
TGTGCCAGCTCATCGACCGGGACAGGCAATGAGCAGTTCTTC
CASSSTGTGNEQFF
>.|TRBV5-4|TRBJ2-3|.
TGTGCCAGCAGCTTAAAGGGGGCAGATACGCAGTATTTT
CASSLKGADTQYF
>few|TRBV6-5|TRBJ2-7|.
TGTGCCAGCAGTTCCTCCATCAACGAGCAGTACTTC
CASSSSINEQYF
>.|TRBV28|TRBJ2-5|TRBD1
TGTGCCAGCAGTTTCGGGACAGGGGGGGAGACCCAGTACTTC
CASSFGTGGETQYF
>.|TRBV4-1|TRBJ1-5|TRBD1
TGCGCCAGCAGCCATGCCGACAGGGGCAATCAGCCCCAGCATTTT
CASSHADRGNQPQHF
>.|TRBV29-1|TRBJ2-7|TRBD2
TGCAGCGTTGATCTAGGACTAGCGGGTAATACCTACGAGCAGTACTTC
CSVDLGLAGNTYEQYF
>.|TRBV27|TRBJ1-5|TRBD1
TGTGCCAGCAGTCTCTGGACAGGGGGTCAGCCCCAGCATTTT
CASSLWTGGQPQHF
>.|TRBV7-7|TRBJ2-5|.
TGTGCTAGCAGCTTACAACAAGCGGAGACCCAGTACTTC
CASSLQQAETQYF
>.|TRBV21-1|TRBJ2-1|.
TGTGCCAGCAATTACAGCCACTGGACCTACAATGAGCAGTTCTTC
CASNYSHWTYNEQFF
>.|TRBV7-8|TRBJ1-4|.
TGTGCCAGCAGCCAGGATGGGGAAAAACTGTTTTTT
CASSQDGEKLFF
>once|TRBV4-1|TRBJ2-1|TRBD2
TGCGCCAGCAGCCAAGAATACGCGGGAGGGGGCAATGAGCAGTTCTTC
CASSQEYAGGGNEQFF
>.|TRBV7-6|TRBJ2-7|TRBD2
TGTGCCAGCAGCTCAGGGCTGCGGGAGAGGACCTACGAGCAGTACTTC
CASSSGLRERTYEQYF